This entry lists 18 T cell receptor beta chains sequenced from one sample in a study of blood T cell repertoires in COVID-19. Assay: immunoSEQ multiplex PCR; the TCRdb copy retains only in-frame clones and omits some. The sample contains some 85,000 clones, more than 65% of which appear only once. Sequencing was performed on peripheral blood. All receptors derive from a man in his 70s with COVID-19, enrolled during active disease.

In DNA, the CDR3 is TGTGCCAGCAGCTCGGGACAGGGGTTGGGCACAGATACGCAGTATTTT. Amino acids: CASSSGQGLGTDTQYF. The chain links TRBV11-2 to TRBJ2-3, with 10 bases that match TRBD1. Germline values: CDR1 SGHAT, CDR2 FQNNGV. The CDR3 is made up of 16 amino acids. V gave up 4 bases and J gave up 1 base; unmatched junction bases: 5. Full variable domain (outside the CDR3, taken from reference TRBV11-2 and TRBJ2-3): EAGVAQSPRYKIIEKRQSVAFWCNPISGHATLYWYQQILGQGPKLLIQFQNNGVVDDSQLPKDRFSAERLKGVDSTLKIQPAKLEDSAVYLCASSSGQGLGTDTQYFGPGTRLTVL.

CDR3 DNA: TGTGCCAGCAGTTTGTCCATAGACACTGAAGCTTTCTTT. Translation: CASSLSIDTEAFF. This chain connects TRBV5-4 to TRBJ1-1; D unresolved. The germline V gene has CDR1 SGHNT and CDR2 YYREEE (reference sequence). The ends were cut back, 5 bases at V and 3 bases at J, with 11 bases in the middle. This CDR3 is built from 13 residues.

V usage is TRBV5-4 and J usage is TRBJ2-5, with D possibly TRBD2 on 5 matching bases. Germline CDR1 and CDR2: SGHNT and YYREEE (reference sequence). The CDR3 is made up of 13 amino acids. The ends were cut back, 4 bases at V and 2 bases at J, with 9 bases in the middle. The CDR3 DNA reads TGTGCCAGCAGCGGTAGCGTGCAAGAGACCCAGTACTTC. Its protein product is CASSGSVQETQYF.

This clone was picked up a small number of times. The gene calls are TRBV4-1 and TRBJ1-6; 7 nucleotides agree with TRBD1. In germline, CDR1 is MGHRA, CDR2 YSYEKL. The CDR3 runs 16 residues. V gave up 4 bases and J gave up 6 bases; unmatched junction bases: 9. CDR3 sequence: CASSRLPGQPNSPLHF. The CDR3 nucleotides read TGCGCCAGCAGCCGCCTACCGGGACAGCCTAATTCACCCCTCCACTTT.

This rearrangement joins TRBV7-2 to TRBJ2-2; the match to TRBD2 covers 12 bases. J gave up 3 bases and V 4 bases, and 0 bases lay outside the gene matches. The CDR3 has 15 amino acids. Per germline, CDR1 SGHTA and CDR2 FQGNSA. Here the CDR3 DNA reads TGTGCCAGCAGCTGGACTAGCGGGGACACCGGGGAGCTGTTTTTT. This encodes CASSWTSGDTGELFF. Using reference TRBV7-2 and TRBJ2-2 for the parts outside the CDR3, the full variable domain is GAGVSQSPSNKVTEKGKDVELRCDPISGHTALYWYRQSLGQGLEFLIYFQGNSAPDKSGLPSDRFSAERTGGSVSTLTIQRTQQEDSAVYLCASSWTSGDTGELFFGEGSRLTVL.

V and J are TRBV5-6 and TRBJ2-3, with D perhaps matching TRBD1 (5 bases). There are 16 residues in the CDR3. CDR1 and CDR2 from the germline V gene are SGHDT and YYEEEE. Trimming took 4 bases from V and 4 from J, leaving 19 bases between them. The CDR3 nucleotides read TGTGCCAGCAGCATACCGACAGCCTTAGGGGCAGATACGCAGTATTTT. Encoded protein: CASSIPTALGADTQYF.

This chain uses TRBV7-6 with TRBJ2-2, with D perhaps matching TRBD1 (6 bases). The CDR3 sequence is 15 residues long. CDR1 is SGHVS, CDR2 FNYEAQ, per germline. Trimming removed 8 bases from V and 1 base from J, with 14 bases in between. The CDR3 nucleotides read TGTGCCAGCCAAAGGACAGCGGAGAACACCGGGGAGCTGTTTTTT. This translates into CASQRTAENTGELFF.

J is TRBJ1-1 and V is TRBV29-1; TRBD1 is a possible D gene (6 bases). Germline-derived CDR1 and CDR2 are SQVTM and ANQGSEA. The CDR3 spans 14 residues. Deletions cut 6 bases from V and 5 bases from J, with 19 bases between. CDR3 bases: TGCAGCGTATCGGATACAGGGCGACGAACTGAAGCTTTCTTT. Amino acid sequence: CSVSDTGRRTEAFF.

This clone was found a few times. The chain employs TRBV18 and TRBJ1-3; 8 nucleotides match TRBD1. Germline values: CDR1 KGHSH, CDR2 LQKENI. The CDR3 length is 17 residues. The trim removed 2 bases at V and 0 bases at J, leaving 6 bases unmatched. In DNA form, the CDR3 reads TGTGCCAGCTCACCATTCCGGGACAGGAGCTCTGGAAACACCATATATTTT. The encoded protein is CASSPFRDRSSGNTIYF.

V gene TRBV18 combines with J gene TRBJ1-5; tentative D call: TRBD1 (6 bases). V lost 5 bases and J lost 6, with 14 bases in between. Per the germline V gene, CDR1 is KGHSH and CDR2 is LQKENI. This CDR3 is built from 14 residues. Here the CDR3 reads CASSSTGFGQPQHF. The CDR3 nucleotides read TGTGCCAGCTCATCGACAGGTTTTGGTCAGCCCCAGCATTTT.

A single count supports this clone. V gene TRBV5-1 combines with J gene TRBJ2-5; 9 nucleotides match TRBD2. Losses at the gene ends were 1 base for V and 5 bases for J; bases not matched to a gene: 6. CDR1 is SGHRS, CDR2 YFSETQ, per germline. The CDR3 runs 15 residues. The CDR3 coding sequence is TGCGCCAGCAGCTTGATGGCGGGGGGGCGGGAGACCCAGTACTTC. Protein sequence: CASSLMAGGRETQYF.

This sequence joins TRBV6-5 and TRBJ1-2, with 8 bases matching TRBD1. Germline V CDR1 and CDR2: MNHEY, SVGAGI. With 0 bases clipped from V and 6 bases from J, the junction kept 3 bases outside the gene matches. The CDR3 has 14 residues. Here the CDR3 DNA reads TGTGCCAGCAGTTACTCGGACAGGGCGGATGGCTACACCTTC. Translated: CASSYSDRADGYTF.

The chain couples TRBV4-2 to TRBJ1-4, with TRBD1 matching over 8 bases. CDR1 and CDR2 (germline): LGHNA, YNFKEQ. The CDR3 covers 19 residues. V shed 4 bases, J shed 0 bases, and the junction held 13 bases outside the gene matches. In nucleotides, the CDR3 is TGTGCCAGCAGCCTTCTCCCAATCGGGACAGGAACAACTAATGAAAAACTGTTTTTT. This gives the protein CASSLLPIGTGTTNEKLFF.

The chain couples TRBV5-1 to TRBJ2-1; D gene unclear. Germline values: CDR1 SGHRS, CDR2 YFSETQ. The CDR3 sequence is 14 residues long. V was clipped by 0 bases and J by 6 bases, with 10 bases between them. This CDR3 reads CASSLAVFGNEQFF. The DNA of the CDR3 is TGCGCCAGCAGCTTGGCCGTATTCGGCAATGAGCAGTTCTTC.

The V gene is TRBV28, the J gene TRBJ1-5, with D possibly being TRBD1 (6 bases). The CDR3 totals 14 residues. The V end was cut by 6 bases, the J end by 5 bases, with 14 bases between. Germline V lookup: CDR1 MDHEN, CDR2 SYDVKM. The CDR3 DNA reads TGTGCCAGCAGAAGACAGGAGGTTTATCAGCCCCAGCATTTT. Translating it yields CASRRQEVYQPQHF.

A few counts support this clone. CDR3 in amino acids: CASSLGLLSSYNSPLHF. The CDR3 DNA is TGTGCCAGCAGCTTAGGACTCCTGAGCTCCTATAATTCACCCCTCCACTTT. The chain uses TRBV7-2 and TRBJ1-6, with no clear D. Germline V CDR1 and CDR2: SGHTA, FQGNSA. V lost 1 base and J lost 0, with 10 bases in between. This CDR3 spans 17 amino acids.

The chain recombines TRBV3-1 (or the pseudogene TRBV3-2) with TRBJ1-1; TRBD1 matches 7 bases. In germline, CDR1 is LGHDT, CDR2 YNNKEL (reference sequence). This CDR3 is built from 14 residues. V shed 4 bases and J 11 bases; nucleotides not matched to a gene: 13. CDR3 nucleotides: TGTGCCAGCAGCCTAAGTCCGACAGGGCTTAGCGCTTTCTTT. This translates into CASSLSPTGLSAFF.

This clone was detected a few times. The chain carries TRBV30 and TRBJ1-4; D perhaps matches TRBD1 (5 bases). The CDR3 extends over 16 amino acids. V lost 1 base, J lost 8 bases, and 20 bases lay in between. CDR1 is GTSNPN, CDR2 SVGIG, per germline (reference sequence). In DNA, the CDR3 is TGTGCCTGGAGTGCGGGACTTTCGGGTAGAGTGGAAAAACTGTTTTTT. Translation gives CAWSAGLSGRVEKLFF.